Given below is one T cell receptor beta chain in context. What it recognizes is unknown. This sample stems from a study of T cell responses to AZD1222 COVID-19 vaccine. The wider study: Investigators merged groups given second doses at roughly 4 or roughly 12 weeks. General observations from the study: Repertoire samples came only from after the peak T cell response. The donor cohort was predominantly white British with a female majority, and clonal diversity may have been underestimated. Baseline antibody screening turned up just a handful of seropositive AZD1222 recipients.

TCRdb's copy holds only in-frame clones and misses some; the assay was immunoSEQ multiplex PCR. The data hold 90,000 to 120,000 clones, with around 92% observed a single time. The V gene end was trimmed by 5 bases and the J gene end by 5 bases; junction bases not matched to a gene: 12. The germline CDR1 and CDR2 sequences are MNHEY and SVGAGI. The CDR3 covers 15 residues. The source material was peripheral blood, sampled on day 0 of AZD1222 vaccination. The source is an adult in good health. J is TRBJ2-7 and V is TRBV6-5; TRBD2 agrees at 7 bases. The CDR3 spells CASSRGRTRGDEQYF. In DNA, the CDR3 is TGTGCCAGCAGTCGGGGAAGGACCCGGGGGGACGAGCAGTACTTC.